The clone carrying this TCR beta chain was counted many times. Its cognate antigen is unknown. Documented time point: sample taken at primary tumor resection. Extraction of whole RNA from tumor, nontumor lung or frozen PBMC preceded unsorted sequencing. The donors were 55 to 80 patients with non-small cell lung cancer that was early-stage and untreated. Every cDNA TCR molecule received its own unique molecular identifier. TCRdb re-derived calls from the 5' RACE reads in MiXCR, one entry per CDR3 protein. This table has under 25,000 distinct CDR3 sequences, roughly 6.9% appearing once. The source of the sample is a study of spatial heterogeneity in lung cancer. About the study: TCR and UMI combinations that were unique each appeared, on average, more than ten times in raw reads. Overall study results and limits: The appearance of ubiquitous expanded tumor TCRs in blood was greater at resection than follow-up.

The germline V and J ends were trimmed by 5 bases and 0 bases, with 10 bases remaining between them. The CDR3 spans 14 residues. Looked up from germline, CDR1 is SGHRS and CDR2 is YFSETQ. The rearrangement joins TRBV5-1 to TRBJ2-3, with a weak D call TRBD2 (6 bases). The sample in question was PBMCs, obtained at surgery. The sequence was collected from a male donor with early-stage non-small cell lung cancer. This CDR3 reads CASRGGASTDTQYF. DNA for the CDR3: TGCGCCAGCAGAGGAGGGGCAAGCACAGATACGCAGTATTTT.